This T cell receptor beta chain derives from a study of blood T cell repertoires in COVID-19 (dated by TCRdb to the early 2020s). About the study as a whole: Samples from collaborators originated in the United States, Italy and Spain and spanned both the acute and convalescent phases of COVID-19. The prospective study material was composed of cDNA or gDNA derived from T cells, B-cell-depleted T cells, or PBMCs. Subjects who had been exposed to COVID-19, were actively infected with it, or had recovered from it provided the deeply sampled blood TCRbeta repertoires that made up the dataset. The repertoires were released in a freely available public database meant as a resource for research on the immune response to SARS-CoV-2. Samples were obtained from the ongoing ImmuneRACE study (first 160 participants) and from about 1,300 subjects provided by 6 global collaborators. Nearly every sample came with metadata listing a de-identified subject ID, COVID-19 status, age in years and sex. Where available, HLA class I and class II types were taken from metadata supplied by the sample provider and were not determined by assay-based typing. Findings and caveats that apply to the study as a whole: The amount of clinical and demographic metadata varied by source and participant and was provided uncurated.

TCRbeta CDR3 regions were amplified from genomic DNA by means of the immunoSEQ Assay, a bias-controlled multiplex PCR. Under the source paper's analysis protocol: Nucleated cell counts per sample were estimated from amplification of reference gene primers within the assay. To quantify the absolute abundance of each unique TCRbeta CDR3 rearrangement, sequence reads were collapsed and filtered. For each sample, productive Simpson clonality was calculated as the square root of Simpson's diversity index over productive rearrangements. TCRdb re-hosts the immuneACCESS table, in-frame sequences only. Its copies lack some clones; in the studies checked, an unresolved V gene accounts for under half of them, and the cause for the rest is not known. V and J calls and clone size are given by that table; D and trimming were obtained from the DNA. The sample table shows fewer than 300,000 clones, and 85% to 90% are seen once. 13% of the sample goes to the ten largest clones.

As for this clone: Its specific antigen is unknown. No much larger clonotype is one base removed from it; base qualities were not supplied.

From cysteine to phenylalanine, the CDR3 is 13 amino acids long. The retained sequence is limited to the CDR3, 39 bases, with the frame set at the first base. V is pared back by 5 bases and J by 5 bases, with 15 bases lying between the germline termini. CDR1 GTSNPN and CDR2 SVGIG were looked up in the germline V gene (reference sequence). Collaborating institutions collected whole blood in K2EDTA tubes following their own protocols. For TCRbeta analysis, collaborators shipped samples in one of three forms: frozen whole blood, isolated PBMCs, or DNA extracted from either of those sample types. Sequenced sample: peripheral blood. The V and J segments used are TRBV30 and TRBJ2-5; TRBD1 could be the D gene, as 5 bases match. The clonotype comes from a human donor in a cohort sampled during active COVID-19. The CDR3 region reads CAWDLGARETQYF. The DNA reads TGTGCCTGGGACTTAGGGGCGCGGGAGACCCAGTACTTC.